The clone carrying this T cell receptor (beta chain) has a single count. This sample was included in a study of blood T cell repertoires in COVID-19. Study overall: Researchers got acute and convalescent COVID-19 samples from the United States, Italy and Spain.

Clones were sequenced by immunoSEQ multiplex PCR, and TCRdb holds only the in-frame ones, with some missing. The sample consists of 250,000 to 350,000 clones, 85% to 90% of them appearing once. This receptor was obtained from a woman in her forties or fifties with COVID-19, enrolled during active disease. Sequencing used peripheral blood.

The CDR3 spells CATSRDLSGTYNEQFF. The CDR3 nucleotides read TGTGCCACCAGCAGAGATTTAAGCGGGACCTACAATGAGCAGTTCTTC. The V call is TRBV15, the J call TRBJ2-1; 7 bases agree with TRBD2. From germline, CDR1 is LNHNV and CDR2 YYDKDF (reference sequence). After removal of 0 bases from V and 2 bases from J, the junction contained 4 bases not matched to a gene. The CDR3 has 16 residues.